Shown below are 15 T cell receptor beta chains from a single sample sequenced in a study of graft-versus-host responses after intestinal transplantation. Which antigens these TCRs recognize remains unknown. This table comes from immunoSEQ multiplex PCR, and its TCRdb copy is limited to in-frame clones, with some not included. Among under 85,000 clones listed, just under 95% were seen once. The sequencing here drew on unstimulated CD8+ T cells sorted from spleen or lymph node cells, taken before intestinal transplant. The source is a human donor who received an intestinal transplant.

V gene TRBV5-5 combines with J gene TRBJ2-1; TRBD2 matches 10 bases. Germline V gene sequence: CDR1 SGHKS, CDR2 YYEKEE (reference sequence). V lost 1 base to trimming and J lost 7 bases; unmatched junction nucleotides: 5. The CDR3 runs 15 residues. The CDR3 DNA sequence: TGTGCCAGCAGCTTGTCTAGCGGGAGAGGTAATGAGCAGTTCTTC. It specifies CASSLSSGRGNEQFF.

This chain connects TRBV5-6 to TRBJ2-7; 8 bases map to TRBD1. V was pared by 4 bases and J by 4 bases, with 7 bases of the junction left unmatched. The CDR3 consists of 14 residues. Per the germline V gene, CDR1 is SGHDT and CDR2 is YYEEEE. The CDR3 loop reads CASSSPGGAYEQYF. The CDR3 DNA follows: TGTGCCAGCAGCAGCCCAGGGGGCGCTTACGAGCAGTACTTC.

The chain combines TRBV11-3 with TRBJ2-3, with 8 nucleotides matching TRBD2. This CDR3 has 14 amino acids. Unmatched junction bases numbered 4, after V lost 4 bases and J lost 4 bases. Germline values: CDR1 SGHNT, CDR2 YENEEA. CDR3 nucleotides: TGTGCCAGCAGCTACGGACTAGCTTCAGATACGCAGTATTTT. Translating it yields CASSYGLASDTQYF.

The CDR3 coding sequence is TGTGCCAGCAGCTTAGCGAGGATGCCCCCGGGGGTTCCCTGCGAGCAGTACTTC. It translates to CASSLARMPPGVPCEQYF. The chain employs TRBV7-9 and TRBJ2-5; D is perhaps TRBD2 (6 bases). The J call may be mistaken, given a closer DNA end match to TRBJ2-7. Germline V gene sequence: CDR1 SEHNR, CDR2 FQNEAQ (reference sequence). This CDR3 has 18 amino acids.

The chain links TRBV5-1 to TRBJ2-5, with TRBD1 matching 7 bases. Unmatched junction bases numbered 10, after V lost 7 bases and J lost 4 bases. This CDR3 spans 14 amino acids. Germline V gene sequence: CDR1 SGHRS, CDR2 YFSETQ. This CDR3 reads CASGPGQSIETQYF. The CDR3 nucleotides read TGCGCCAGCGGACCGGGACAGTCAATAGAGACCCAGTACTTC.

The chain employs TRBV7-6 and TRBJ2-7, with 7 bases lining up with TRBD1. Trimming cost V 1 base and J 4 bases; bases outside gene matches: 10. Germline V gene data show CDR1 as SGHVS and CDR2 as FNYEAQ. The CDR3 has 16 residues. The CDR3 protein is CASSLGQGVGGYEQYF. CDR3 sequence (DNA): TGTGCCAGCAGCTTAGGCCAGGGGGTAGGCGGATACGAGCAGTACTTC.

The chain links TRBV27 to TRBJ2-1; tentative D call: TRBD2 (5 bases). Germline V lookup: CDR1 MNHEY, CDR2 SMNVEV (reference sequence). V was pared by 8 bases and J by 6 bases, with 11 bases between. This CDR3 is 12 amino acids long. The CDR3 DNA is TGTGCCAGCGCCCTGGCGGGCAATGAGCAGTTCTTC. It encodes CASALAGNEQFF.

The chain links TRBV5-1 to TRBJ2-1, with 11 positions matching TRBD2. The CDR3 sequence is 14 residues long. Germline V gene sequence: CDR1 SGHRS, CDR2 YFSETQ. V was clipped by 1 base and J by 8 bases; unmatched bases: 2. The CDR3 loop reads CASSLTSGSYEQFF. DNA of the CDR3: TGCGCCAGCAGCTTGACTAGCGGGAGTTATGAGCAGTTCTTC.

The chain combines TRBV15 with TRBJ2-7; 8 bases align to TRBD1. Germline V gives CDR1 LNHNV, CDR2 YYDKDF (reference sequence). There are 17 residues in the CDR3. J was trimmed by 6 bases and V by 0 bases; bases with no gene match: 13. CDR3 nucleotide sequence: TGTGCCACCAGCAGAGACGAAAGTGTTGGACAGGGCTGCGAGCAGTACTTC. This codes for CATSRDESVGQGCEQYF.

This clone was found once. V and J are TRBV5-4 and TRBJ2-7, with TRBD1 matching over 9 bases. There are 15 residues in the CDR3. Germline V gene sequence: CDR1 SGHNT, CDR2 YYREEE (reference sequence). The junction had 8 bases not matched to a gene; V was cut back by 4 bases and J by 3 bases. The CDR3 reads CASSHLGQGLYEQYF. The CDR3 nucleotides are TGTGCCAGCAGCCACCTGGGACAGGGTCTCTACGAGCAGTACTTC. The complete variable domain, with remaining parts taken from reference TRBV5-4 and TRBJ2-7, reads ETGVTQSPTHLIKTRGQQVTLRCSSQSGHNTVSWYQQALGQGPQFIFQYYREEENGRGNFPPRFSGLQFPNYSSELNVNALELDDSALYLCASSHLGQGLYEQYFGPGTRLTVT.

CDR3 in DNA: TGTGCCAGCAGCTTAGTGGGGGAGTGGAGCTCCTACAATGAGCAGTTCTTC. Protein product: CASSLVGEWSSYNEQFF. The genes are TRBV7-8 and TRBJ2-1; perhaps D is TRBD1 or TRBD2 (5 bases each). V lost 1 base and J lost 0, with 13 bases in between. The CDR3 runs 17 residues. Germline V lookup: CDR1 SGHVS, CDR2 FQNEAQ.

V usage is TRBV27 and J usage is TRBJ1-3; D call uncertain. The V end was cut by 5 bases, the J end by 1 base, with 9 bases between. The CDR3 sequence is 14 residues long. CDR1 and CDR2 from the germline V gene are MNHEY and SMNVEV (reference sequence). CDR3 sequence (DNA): TGTGCCAGCAGTGAGATGGGGTCTGGAAACACCATATATTTT. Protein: CASSEMGSGNTIYF.

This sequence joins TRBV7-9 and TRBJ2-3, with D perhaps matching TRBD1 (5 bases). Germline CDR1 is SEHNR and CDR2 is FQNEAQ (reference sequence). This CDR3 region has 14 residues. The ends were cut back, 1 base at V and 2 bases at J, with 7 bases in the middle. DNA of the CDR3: TGTGCCAGCAGCTTAGAAGGGGTCACAGATACGCAGTATTTT. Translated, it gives CASSLEGVTDTQYF. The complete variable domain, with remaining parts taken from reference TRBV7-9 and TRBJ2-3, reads DTGVSQNPRHKITKRGQNVTFRCDPISEHNRLYWYRQTLGQGPEFLTYFQNEAQLEKSRLLSDRFSAERPKGSFSTLEIQRTEQGDSAMYLCASSLEGVTDTQYFGPGTRLTVL.

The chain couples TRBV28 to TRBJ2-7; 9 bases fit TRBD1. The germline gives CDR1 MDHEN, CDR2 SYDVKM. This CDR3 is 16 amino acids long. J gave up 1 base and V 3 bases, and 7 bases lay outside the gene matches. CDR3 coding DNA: TGTGCCAGCAGTTTCCTGGGACAGGGTTTATCCTACGAGCAGTACTTC. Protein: CASSFLGQGLSYEQYF. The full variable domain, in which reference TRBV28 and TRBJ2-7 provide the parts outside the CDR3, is DVKVTQSSRYLVKRTGEKVFLECVQDMDHENMFWYRQDPGLGLRLIYFSYDVKMKEKGDIPEGYSVSREKKERFSLILESASTNQTSMYLCASSFLGQGLSYEQYFGPGTRLTVT.

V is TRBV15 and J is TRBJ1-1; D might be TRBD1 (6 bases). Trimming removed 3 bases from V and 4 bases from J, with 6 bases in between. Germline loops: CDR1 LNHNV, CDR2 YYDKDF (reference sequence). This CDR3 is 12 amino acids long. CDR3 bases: TGTGCCACCAGCAGGGACAGCACTGAAGCTTTCTTT. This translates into CATSRDSTEAFF.